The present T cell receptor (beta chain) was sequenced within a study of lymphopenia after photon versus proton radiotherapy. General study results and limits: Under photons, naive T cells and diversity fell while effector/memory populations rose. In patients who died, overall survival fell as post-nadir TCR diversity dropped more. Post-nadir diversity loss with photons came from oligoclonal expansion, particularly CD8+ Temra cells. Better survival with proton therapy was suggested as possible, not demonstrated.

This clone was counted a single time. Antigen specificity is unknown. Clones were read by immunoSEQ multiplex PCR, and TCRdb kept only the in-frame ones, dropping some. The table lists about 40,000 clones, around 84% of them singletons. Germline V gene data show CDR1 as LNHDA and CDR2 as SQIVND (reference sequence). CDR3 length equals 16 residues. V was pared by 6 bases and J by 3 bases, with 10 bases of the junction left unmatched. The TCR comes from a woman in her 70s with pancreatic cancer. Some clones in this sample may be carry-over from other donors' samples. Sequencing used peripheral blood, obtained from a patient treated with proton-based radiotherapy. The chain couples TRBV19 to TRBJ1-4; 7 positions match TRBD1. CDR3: CASSDREVFANEKLFF. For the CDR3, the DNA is TGTGCCAGTAGCGACAGGGAGGTTTTTGCTAATGAAAAACTGTTTTTT.